This TCR beta chain derives from a study of long-term antiretroviral therapy in people with HIV. DNA was extracted from around 1-10 million thawed cryopreserved PBMC. Assay version v3.0 of immunoSEQ was used, and it was run at survey level. Sequencing used immunoSEQ multiplex PCR; TCRdb keeps in-frame clones, though not all of them. The repertoire holds some 35,000 clones, with 80% to 90% as singletons. V lost 4 bases to trimming and J lost 1 base; unmatched junction nucleotides: 10. This CDR3 contains 16 residues. Germline CDR1 reads SGHTS; CDR2 reads YDEGEE. The sequence was collected from a man younger than 35 with HIV. V is TRBV5-8 and J is TRBJ2-5, with 7 bases identical to TRBD1. The source was unsorted PBMCs, collected 2.2 years after starting antiretroviral therapy. Written as DNA, the CDR3 is TGTGCCAGCAGCCTTCGACAGGGATCCCCCCAAGAGACCCAGTACTTC. This translates into CASSLRQGSPQETQYF.